This T cell receptor (beta chain) comes out of a study of T cell repertoires in cytomegalovirus infection. Study background: HLA-B-restricted CMV epitopes that are well studied were used alongside recently identified HLA-C-restricted ones.

Comments on this clonotype: Its target is unknown.

Using its own MiXCR run on the reads, TCRdb lists one record per CDR3 protein. The table has about a million distinct CDR3 sequences, roughly 30% seen once. Germline CDR1 reads SGHTA; CDR2 reads FQGNSA. This CDR3 is 16 amino acids long. Trimming cost V 1 base and J 0 bases, with 12 bases left between them. The sequence came from a human donor in good health (CMV status not recorded). Some clones in this sample may be carry-over from other donors' samples. The sample here was cultured CD8+ T cells from PBMCs, taken from culture after CMV antigen stimulation. The chain uses TRBV7-2 and TRBJ1-2; D is ambiguous. CDR3 amino acids: CASSLVPVRSNYGYTF. The DNA of the CDR3 is TGTGCCAGCAGCTTAGTTCCCGTCCGTTCTAACTATGGCTACACCTTC.